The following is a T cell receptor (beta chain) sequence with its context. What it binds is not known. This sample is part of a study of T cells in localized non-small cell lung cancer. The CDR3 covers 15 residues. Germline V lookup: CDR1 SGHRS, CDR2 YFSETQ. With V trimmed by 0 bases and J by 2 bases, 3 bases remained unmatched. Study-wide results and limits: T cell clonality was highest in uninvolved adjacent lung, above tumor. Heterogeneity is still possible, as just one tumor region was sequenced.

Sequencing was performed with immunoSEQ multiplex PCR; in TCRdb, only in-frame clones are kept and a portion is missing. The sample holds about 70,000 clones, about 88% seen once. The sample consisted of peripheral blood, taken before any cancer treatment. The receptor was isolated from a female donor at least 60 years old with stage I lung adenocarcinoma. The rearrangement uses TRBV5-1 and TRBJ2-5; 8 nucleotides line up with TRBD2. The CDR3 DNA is TGCGCCAGCAGCTTGGAACAGCGGGGGCAAGAGACCCAGTACTTC. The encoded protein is CASSLEQRGQETQYF.